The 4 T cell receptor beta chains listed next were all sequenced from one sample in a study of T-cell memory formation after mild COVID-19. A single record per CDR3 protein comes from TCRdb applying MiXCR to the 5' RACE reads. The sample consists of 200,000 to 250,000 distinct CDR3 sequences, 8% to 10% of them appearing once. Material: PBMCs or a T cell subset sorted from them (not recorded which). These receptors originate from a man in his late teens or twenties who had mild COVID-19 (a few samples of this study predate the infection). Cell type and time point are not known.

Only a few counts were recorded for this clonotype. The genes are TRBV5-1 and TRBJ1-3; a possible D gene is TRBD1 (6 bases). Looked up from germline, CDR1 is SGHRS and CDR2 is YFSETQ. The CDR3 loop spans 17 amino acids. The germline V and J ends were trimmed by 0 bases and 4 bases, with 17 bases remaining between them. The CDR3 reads CASSLVGRQVGGNTIYF. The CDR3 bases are TGCGCCAGCAGCTTGGTTGGTCGACAGGTGGGCGGAAACACCATATATTTT.

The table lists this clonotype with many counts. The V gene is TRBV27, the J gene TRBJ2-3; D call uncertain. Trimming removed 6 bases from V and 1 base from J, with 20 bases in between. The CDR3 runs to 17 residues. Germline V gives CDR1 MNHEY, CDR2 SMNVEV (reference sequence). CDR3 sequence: CASSFRLRESGTDTQYF. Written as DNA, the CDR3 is TGTGCCAGCAGCTTCCGCCTCCGAGAGTCGGGCACAGATACGCAGTATTTT.

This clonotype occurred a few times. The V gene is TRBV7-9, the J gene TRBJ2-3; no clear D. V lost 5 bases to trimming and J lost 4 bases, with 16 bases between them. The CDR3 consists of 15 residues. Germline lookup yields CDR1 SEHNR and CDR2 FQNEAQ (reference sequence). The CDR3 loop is CASSPLTISADTQYF. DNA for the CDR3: TGTGCCAGCAGCCCTCTTACAATCTCGGCAGATACGCAGTATTTT. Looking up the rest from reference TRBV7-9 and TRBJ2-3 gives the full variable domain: DTGVSQNPRHKITKRGQNVTFRCDPISEHNRLYWYRQTLGQGPEFLTYFQNEAQLEKSRLLSDRFSAERPKGSFSTLEIQRTEQGDSAMYLCASSPLTISADTQYFGPGTRLTVL.

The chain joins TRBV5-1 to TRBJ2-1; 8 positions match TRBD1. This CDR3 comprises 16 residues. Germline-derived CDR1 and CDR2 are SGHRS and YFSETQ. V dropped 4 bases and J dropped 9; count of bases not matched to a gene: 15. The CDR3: CASSPGGQGVPIEQFF. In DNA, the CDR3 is TGCGCCAGCAGCCCGGGCGGACAGGGAGTCCCAATTGAGCAGTTCTTC. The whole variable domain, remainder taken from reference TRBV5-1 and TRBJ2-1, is KAGVTQTPRYLIKTRGQQVTLSCSPISGHRSVSWYQQTPGQGLQFLFEYFSETQRNKGNFPGRFSGRQFSNSRSEMNVSTLELGDSALYLCASSPGGQGVPIEQFFGPGTRLTVL.